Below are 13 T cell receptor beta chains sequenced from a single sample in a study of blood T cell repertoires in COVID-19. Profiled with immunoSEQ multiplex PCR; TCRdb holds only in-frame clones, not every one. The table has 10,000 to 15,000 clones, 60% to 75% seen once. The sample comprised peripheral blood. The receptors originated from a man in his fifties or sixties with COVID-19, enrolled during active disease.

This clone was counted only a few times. The chain's CDR3 is CASTLTTSYEQYV. CDR3 coding DNA: TGTGCCAGCACCCTTACAACTAGCTACGAGCAGTACGTC. V usage is TRBV6-5 and J usage is TRBJ2-7, with D tentatively TRBD2 (5 bases). Germline CDR1 reads MNHEY; CDR2 reads SVGAGI. The CDR3 is made up of 13 amino acids. V shed 7 bases and J shed 3 bases, with 13 bases lying between them.

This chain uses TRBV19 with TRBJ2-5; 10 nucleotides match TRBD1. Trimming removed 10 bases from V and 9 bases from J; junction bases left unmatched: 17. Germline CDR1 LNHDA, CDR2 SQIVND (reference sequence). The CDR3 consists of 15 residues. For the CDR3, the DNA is TGTGCCACCAGCCGGGACAGGGGCTTCCCTGGGGCCCAGTACTTC. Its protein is CATSRDRGFPGAQYF.

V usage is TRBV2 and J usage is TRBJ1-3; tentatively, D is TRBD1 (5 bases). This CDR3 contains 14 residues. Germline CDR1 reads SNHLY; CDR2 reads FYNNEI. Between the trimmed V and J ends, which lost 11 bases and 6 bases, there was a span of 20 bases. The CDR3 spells CAGLGGPWKNTIYF. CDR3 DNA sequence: TGTGCCGGGCTGGGGGGTCCCTGGAAAAACACCATATATTTT. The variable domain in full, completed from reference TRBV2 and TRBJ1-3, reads EPEVTQTPSHQVTQMGQEVILRCVPISNHLYFYWYRQILGQKVEFLVSFYNNEISEKSEIFDDQFSVERPDGSNFTLKIRSTKLEDSAMYFCAGLGGPWKNTIYFGEGSWLTVV.

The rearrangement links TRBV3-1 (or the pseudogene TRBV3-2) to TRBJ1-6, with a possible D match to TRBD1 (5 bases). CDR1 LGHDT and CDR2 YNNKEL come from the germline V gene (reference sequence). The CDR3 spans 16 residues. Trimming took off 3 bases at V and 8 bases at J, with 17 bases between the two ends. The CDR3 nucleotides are TGTGCCAGCAGCCAGGGGGGTGACGGGATAGATTCACCCCTCCACTTT. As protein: CASSQGGDGIDSPLHF.

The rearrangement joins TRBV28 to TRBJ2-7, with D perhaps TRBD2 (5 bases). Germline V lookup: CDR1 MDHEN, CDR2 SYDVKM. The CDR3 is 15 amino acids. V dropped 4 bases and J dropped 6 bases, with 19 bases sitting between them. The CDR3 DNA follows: TGTGCCAGCAGTTCCGCGGGCCCTACTGTAGGCGAGCAGTACTTC. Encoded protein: CASSSAGPTVGEQYF.

The chain's CDR3 is CSARPASSYNEQFF. As DNA, the CDR3 is TGCAGCGCACGTCCAGCGAGCTCCTACAATGAGCAGTTCTTC. The chain recombines TRBV29-1 with TRBJ2-1; D unresolved. The V end lost 7 bases, the J end lost 0 bases, and 13 bases lay between the germline ends. The CDR3 loop spans 14 amino acids. Germline V gene lookup returns CDR1 SQVTM and CDR2 ANQGSEA.

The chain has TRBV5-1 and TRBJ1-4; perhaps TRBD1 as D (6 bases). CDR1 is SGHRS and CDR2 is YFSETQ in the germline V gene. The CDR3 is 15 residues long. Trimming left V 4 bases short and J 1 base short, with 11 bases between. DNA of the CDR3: TGCGCCAGCAGCGGAGGACAGCTAACTAATGAAAAACTGTTTTTT. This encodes CASSGGQLTNEKLFF.

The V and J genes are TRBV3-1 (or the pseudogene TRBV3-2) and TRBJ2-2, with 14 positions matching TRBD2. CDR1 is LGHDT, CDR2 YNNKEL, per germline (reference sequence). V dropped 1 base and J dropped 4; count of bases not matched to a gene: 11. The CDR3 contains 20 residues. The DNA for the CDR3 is TGTGCCAGCAGCCAAGTCGCCTTAGGACTAGCGGGGGGCACCACCGGGGAGCTGTTTTTT. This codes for CASSQVALGLAGGTTGELFF.

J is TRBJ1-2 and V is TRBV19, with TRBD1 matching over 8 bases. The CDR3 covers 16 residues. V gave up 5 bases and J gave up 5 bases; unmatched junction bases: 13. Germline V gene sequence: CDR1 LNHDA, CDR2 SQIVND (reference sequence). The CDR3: CASSSRQGPGAYGYTF. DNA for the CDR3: TGTGCCAGTAGTTCGCGACAGGGGCCGGGGGCATATGGCTACACCTTC. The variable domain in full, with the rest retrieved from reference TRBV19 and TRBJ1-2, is DGGITQSPKYLFRKEGQNVTLSCEQNLNHDAMYWYRQDPGQGLRLIYYSQIVNDFQKGDIAEGYSVSREKKESFPLTVTSAQKNPTAFYLCASSSRQGPGAYGYTFGSGTRLTVV.

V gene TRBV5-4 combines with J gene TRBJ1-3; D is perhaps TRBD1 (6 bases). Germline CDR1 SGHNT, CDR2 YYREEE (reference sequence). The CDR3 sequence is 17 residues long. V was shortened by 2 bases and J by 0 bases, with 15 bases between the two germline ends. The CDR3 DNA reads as TGTGCCAGCAGCTTAAAGACAGGCCCGACCTCTGGAAACACCATATATTTT. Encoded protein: CASSLKTGPTSGNTIYF.

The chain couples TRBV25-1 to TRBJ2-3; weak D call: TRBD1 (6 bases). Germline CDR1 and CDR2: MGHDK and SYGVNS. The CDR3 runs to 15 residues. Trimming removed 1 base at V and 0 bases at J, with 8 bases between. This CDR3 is CASSEWDTSTDTQYF. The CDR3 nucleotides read TGTGCCAGCAGTGAATGGGACACAAGCACAGATACGCAGTATTTT.

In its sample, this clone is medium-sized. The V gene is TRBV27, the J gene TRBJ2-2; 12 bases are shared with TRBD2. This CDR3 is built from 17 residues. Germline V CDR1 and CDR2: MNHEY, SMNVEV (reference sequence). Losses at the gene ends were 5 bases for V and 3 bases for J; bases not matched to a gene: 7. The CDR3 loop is CASSNLAGGPDTGELFF. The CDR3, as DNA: TGTGCCAGCAGTAACCTAGCGGGGGGGCCTGACACCGGGGAGCTGTTTTTT.

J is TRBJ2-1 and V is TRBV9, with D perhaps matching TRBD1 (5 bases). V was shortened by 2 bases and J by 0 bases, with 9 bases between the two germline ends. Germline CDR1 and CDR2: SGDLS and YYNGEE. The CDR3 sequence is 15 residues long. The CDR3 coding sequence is TGTGCCAGCAGCGTCCAGGACAACTCCTACAATGAGCAGTTCTTC. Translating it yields CASSVQDNSYNEQFF. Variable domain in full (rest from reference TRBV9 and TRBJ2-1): DSGVTQTPKHLITATGQRVTLRCSPRSGDLSVYWYQQSLDQGLQFLIQYYNGEERAKGNILERFSAQQFPDLHSELNLSSLELGDSALYFCASSVQDNSYNEQFFGPGTRLTVL.